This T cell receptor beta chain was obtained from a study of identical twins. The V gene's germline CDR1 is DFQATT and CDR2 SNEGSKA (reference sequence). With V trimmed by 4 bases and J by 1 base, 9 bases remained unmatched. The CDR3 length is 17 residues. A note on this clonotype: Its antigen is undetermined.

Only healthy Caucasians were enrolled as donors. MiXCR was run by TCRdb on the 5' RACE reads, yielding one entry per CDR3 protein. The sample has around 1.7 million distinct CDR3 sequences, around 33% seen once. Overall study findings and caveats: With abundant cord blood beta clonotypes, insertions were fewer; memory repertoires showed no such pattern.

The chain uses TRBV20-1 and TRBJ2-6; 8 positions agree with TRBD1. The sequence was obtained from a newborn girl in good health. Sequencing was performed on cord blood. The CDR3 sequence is CSAIGAGGESGANVLTF. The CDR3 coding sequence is TGCAGTGCTATAGGAGCAGGGGGCGAATCTGGGGCCAACGTCCTGACTTTC.